The source of this T cell receptor (beta chain) is a study of blood T cell repertoires in COVID-19. About the research overall: Sites across the United States, Italy and Spain contributed samples from acute and convalescent COVID-19.

Original methodology: Nucleated cell number was recorded as an estimate derived from reference gene primer amplification. Sequencing used immunoSEQ multiplex PCR; TCRdb keeps in-frame clones, though not all of them. The V and J calls and clone size were taken over from that table, and D and trimming were inferred from the DNA. Among approximately 210,000 clones listed, around 88% were seen once. This CDR3 region has 24 residues. In germline, CDR1 is KGHDR, CDR2 SFDVKD. V lost 4 bases to trimming and J lost 0 bases; unmatched junction nucleotides: 25. This TCR was sampled from a woman aged 50 to 60 with acute or convalescent COVID-19. The sample consisted of peripheral blood. The chain employs TRBV24-1 and TRBJ2-7; 14 nucleotides line up with TRBD2. CDR3 nucleotide sequence: TGTGCCACCAGTGACCCGGACAGACCCAGACTAGCGGGAGGGCCATTGCCAAGCTCCTACGAGCAGTACTTC. As protein: CATSDPDRPRLAGGPLPSSYEQYF.